This T cell receptor beta chain was captured in a study of T cell repertoires in cytomegalovirus infection. Study overall: CMV infection together with matching HLA type was indicated by public TCR beta signatures. Study findings and constraints: Identification of carriers of CMV plus the relevant HLA was achieved through cumulative public TCR beta family frequency. Within the response measured ex vivo, HLA-C-restricted CMV-specific TCR beta clonotypes were dominant.

This clonotype was detected ten times or more. What it binds is not known. Per the germline V gene, CDR1 is SGHVS and CDR2 is FQNEAQ. The CDR3 runs 12 residues. The germline V and J ends were trimmed by 3 bases and 11 bases, with 13 bases remaining between them. TCRdb called the reads again in MiXCR, with one record for every CDR3 protein. The repertoire holds tens of thousands of distinct CDR3 sequences, approximately 3.6% seen once, with 22% in the top ten. The source of this sequence is a human donor in good health (CMV status not recorded). Some clones in this sample may be carry-over from other donors' samples. This rearrangement joins TRBV7-8 to TRBJ1-1, with D possibly being TRBD1 (5 bases). Sequences were obtained from PBMCs. CDR3: CASSLGREGAFF. The CDR3 DNA follows: TGTGCCAGCAGCTTGGGTAGAGAGGGGGCTTTCTTT.